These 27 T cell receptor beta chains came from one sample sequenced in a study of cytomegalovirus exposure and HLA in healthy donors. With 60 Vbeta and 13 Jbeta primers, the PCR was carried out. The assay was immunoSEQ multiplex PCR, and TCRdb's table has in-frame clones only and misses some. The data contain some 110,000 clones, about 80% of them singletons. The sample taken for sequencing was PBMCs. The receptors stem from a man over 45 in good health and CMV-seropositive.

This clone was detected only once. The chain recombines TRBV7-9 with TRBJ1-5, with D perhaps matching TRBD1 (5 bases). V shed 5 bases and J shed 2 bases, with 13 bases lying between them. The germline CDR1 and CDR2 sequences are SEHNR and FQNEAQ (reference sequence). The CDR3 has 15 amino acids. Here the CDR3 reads CASSRVKGGNQPQHF. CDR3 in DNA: TGTGCCAGCAGCAGAGTTAAAGGGGGCAATCAGCCCCAGCATTTT.

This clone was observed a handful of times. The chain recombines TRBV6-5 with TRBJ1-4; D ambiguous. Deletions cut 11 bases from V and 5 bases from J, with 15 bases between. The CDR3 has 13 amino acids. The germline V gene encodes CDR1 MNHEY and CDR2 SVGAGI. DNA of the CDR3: TGTGCCGCCAGCAGGATGTCGAATGAAAAACTGTTTTTT. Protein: CAASRMSNEKLFF.

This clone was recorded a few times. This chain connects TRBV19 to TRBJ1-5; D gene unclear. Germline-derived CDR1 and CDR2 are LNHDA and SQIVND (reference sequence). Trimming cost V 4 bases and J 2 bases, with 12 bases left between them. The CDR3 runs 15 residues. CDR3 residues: CASSTGSPGNQPQHF. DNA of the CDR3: TGTGCCAGTAGTACCGGGAGCCCGGGCAATCAGCCCCAGCATTTT.

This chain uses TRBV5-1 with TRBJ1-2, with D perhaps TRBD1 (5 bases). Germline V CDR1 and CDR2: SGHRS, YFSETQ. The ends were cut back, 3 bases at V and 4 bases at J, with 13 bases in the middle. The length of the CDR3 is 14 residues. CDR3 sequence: CASSWGSSTYGYTF. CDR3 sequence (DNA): TGCGCCAGCAGCTGGGGCTCTTCCACCTATGGCTACACCTTC.

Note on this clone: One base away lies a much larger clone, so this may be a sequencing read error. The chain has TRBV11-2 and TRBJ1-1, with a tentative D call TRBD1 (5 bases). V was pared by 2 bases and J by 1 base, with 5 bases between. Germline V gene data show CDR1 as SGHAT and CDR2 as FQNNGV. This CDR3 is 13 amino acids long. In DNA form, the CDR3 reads TGTGCCAGCAGCTTACAGGGGAACACTGAAGCTTTCTTT. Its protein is CASSLQGNTEAFF. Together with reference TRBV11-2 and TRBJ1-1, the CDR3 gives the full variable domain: EAGVAQSPRYKIIEKRQSVAFWCNPISGHATLYWYQQILGQGPKLLIQFQNNGVVDDSQLPKDRFSAERLKGVDSTLKIQPAKLEDSAVYLCASSLQGNTEAFFGQGTRLTVV.

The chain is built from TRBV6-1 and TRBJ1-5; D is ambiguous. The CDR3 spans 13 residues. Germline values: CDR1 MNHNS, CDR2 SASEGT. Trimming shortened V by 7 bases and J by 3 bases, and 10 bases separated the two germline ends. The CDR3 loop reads CASKVGLNQPQHF. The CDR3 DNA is TGTGCCAGCAAAGTAGGACTCAATCAGCCCCAGCATTTT.

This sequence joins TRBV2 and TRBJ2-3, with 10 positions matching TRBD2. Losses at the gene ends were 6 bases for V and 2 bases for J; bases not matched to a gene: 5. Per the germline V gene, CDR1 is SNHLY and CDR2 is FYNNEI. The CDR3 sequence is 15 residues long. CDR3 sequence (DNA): TGTGCCAGCAGGGTAGGACTAGCGGCCACAGATACGCAGTATTTT. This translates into CASRVGLAATDTQYF.

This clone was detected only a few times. DNA of the CDR3: TGCGCCAGCAGCCAAGAGACAGGGTGGGGGGAGACCCAGTACTTC. Protein: CASSQETGWGETQYF. J is TRBJ2-5 and V is TRBV4-3; 7 bases agree with TRBD1. With 0 bases clipped from V and 5 bases from J, the junction kept 6 bases outside the gene matches. Germline lookup yields CDR1 LGHNA and CDR2 YSLEER. This CDR3 is 15 amino acids long.

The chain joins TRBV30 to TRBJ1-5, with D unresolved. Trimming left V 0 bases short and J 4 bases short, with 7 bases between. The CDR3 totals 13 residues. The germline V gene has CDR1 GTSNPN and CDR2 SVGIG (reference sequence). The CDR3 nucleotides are TGTGCCTGGAGTGTAATCCCTAATCAGCCCCAGCATTTT. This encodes CAWSVIPNQPQHF.

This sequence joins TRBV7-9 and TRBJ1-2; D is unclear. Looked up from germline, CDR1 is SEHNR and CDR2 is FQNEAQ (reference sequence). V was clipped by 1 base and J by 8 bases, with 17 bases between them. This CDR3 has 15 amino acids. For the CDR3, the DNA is TGTGCCAGCAGCTTAGTAAAAGGAGGGCGAGGAGGCTACACCTTC. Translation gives CASSLVKGGRGGYTF.

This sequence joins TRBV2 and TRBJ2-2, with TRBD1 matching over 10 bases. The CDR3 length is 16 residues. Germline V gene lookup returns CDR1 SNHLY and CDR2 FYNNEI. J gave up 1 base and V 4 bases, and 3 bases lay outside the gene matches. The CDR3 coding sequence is TGTGCCAGCAGTGGGGACAGGGGACGGAACACCGGGGAGCTGTTTTTT. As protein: CASSGDRGRNTGELFF.

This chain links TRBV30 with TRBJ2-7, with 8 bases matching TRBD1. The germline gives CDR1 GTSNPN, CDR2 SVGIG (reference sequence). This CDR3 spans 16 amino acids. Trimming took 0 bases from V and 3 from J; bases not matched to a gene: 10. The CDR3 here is CAWSVRTPGQVYEQYF. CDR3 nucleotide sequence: TGTGCCTGGAGTGTACGAACTCCGGGACAGGTCTACGAGCAGTACTTC.

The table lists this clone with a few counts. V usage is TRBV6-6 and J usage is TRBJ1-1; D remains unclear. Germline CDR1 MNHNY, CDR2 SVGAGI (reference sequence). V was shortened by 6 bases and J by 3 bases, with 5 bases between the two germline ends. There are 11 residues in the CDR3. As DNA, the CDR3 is TGTGCCAGCAGAGGAGACACTGAAGCTTTCTTT. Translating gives CASRGDTEAFF.

In DNA form, the CDR3 reads TGTGCCAGCAGAGAAAGAAGGACAAGCACCGGGGAGCTGTTTTTT. Translating gives CASRERRTSTGELFF. The chain recombines TRBV6-5 with TRBJ2-2; tentative D call: TRBD1 (5 bases). Trimming removed 6 bases from V and 4 bases from J, with 15 bases in between. The V gene's germline CDR1 is MNHEY and CDR2 SVGAGI. The CDR3 sequence is 15 residues long.

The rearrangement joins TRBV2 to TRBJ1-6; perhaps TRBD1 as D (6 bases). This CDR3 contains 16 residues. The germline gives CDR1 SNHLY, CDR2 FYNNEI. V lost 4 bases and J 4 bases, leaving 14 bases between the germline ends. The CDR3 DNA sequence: TGTGCCAGCAGTGGCCGGGACACAAGTTATAATTCACCCCTCCACTTT. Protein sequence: CASSGRDTSYNSPLHF. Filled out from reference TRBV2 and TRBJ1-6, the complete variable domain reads EPEVTQTPSHQVTQMGQEVILRCVPISNHLYFYWYRQILGQKVEFLVSFYNNEISEKSEIFDDQFSVERPDGSNFTLKIRSTKLEDSAMYFCASSGRDTSYNSPLHFGNGTRLTVT.

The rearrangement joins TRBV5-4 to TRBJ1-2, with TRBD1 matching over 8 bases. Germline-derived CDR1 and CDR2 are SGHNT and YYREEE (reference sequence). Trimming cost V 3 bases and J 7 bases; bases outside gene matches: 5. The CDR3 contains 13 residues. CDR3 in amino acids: CASSSSGGSGYTF. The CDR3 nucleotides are TGTGCCAGCAGCTCCTCAGGGGGCAGTGGCTACACCTTC.

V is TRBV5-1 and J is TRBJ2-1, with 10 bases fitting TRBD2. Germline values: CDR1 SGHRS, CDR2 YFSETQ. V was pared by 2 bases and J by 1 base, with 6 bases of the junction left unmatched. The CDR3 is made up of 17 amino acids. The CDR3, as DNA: TGCGCCAGCAGCTTAGATCCTAGCGGGGGATCCTACAATGAGCAGTTCTTC. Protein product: CASSLDPSGGSYNEQFF. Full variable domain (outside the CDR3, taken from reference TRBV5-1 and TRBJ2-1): KAGVTQTPRYLIKTRGQQVTLSCSPISGHRSVSWYQQTPGQGLQFLFEYFSETQRNKGNFPGRFSGRQFSNSRSEMNVSTLELGDSALYLCASSLDPSGGSYNEQFFGPGTRLTVL.

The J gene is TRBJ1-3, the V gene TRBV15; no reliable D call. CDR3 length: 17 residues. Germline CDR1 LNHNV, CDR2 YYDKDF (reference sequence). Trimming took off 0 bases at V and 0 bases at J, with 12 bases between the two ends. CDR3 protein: CATSRDPGYRSGNTIYF. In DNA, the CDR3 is TGTGCCACCAGCAGAGACCCAGGTTATCGCTCTGGAAACACCATATATTTT. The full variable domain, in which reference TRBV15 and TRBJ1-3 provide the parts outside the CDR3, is DAMVIQNPRYQVTQFGKPVTLSCSQTLNHNVMYWYQQKSSQAPKLLFHYYDKDFNNEADTPDNFQSRRPNTSFCFLDIRSPGLGDTAMYLCATSRDPGYRSGNTIYFGEGSWLTVV.

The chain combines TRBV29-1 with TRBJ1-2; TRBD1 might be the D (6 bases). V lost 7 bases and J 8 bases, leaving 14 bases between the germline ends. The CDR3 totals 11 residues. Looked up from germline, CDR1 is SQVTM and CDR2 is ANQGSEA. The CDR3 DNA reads TGCAGCGGCCCGGGGGGGGCCGGCTACACCTTC. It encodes CSGPGGAGYTF.

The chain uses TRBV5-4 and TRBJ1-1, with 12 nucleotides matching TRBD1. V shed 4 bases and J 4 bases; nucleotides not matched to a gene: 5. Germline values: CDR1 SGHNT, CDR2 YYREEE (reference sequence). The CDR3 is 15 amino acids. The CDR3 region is CASSPRDRGRTEAFF. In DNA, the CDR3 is TGTGCCAGCAGCCCCCGGGACAGGGGGCGCACTGAAGCTTTCTTT.

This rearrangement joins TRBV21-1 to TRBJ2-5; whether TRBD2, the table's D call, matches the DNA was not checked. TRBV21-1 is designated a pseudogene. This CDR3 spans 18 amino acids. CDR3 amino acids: CASSKEGLAGMVVETQYF. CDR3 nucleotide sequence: TGTGCCAGCAGCAAAGAGGGACTAGCGGGAATGGTAGTCGAGACCCAGTACTTC.

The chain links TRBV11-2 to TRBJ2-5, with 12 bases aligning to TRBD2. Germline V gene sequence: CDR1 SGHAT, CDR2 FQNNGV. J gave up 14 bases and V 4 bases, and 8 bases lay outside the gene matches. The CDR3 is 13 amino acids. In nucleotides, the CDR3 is TGTGCCAGCAGCTCCATAGGACTAGCGGGGAGTTACTTC. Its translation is CASSSIGLAGSYF.

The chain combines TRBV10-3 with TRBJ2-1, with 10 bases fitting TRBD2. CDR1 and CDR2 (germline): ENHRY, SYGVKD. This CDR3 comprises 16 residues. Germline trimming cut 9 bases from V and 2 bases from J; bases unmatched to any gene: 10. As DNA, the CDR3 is TGTGCCATTAAAGAGAGCGGGAGGGCGCCCTACAATGAGCAGTTCTTC. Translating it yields CAIKESGRAPYNEQFF.

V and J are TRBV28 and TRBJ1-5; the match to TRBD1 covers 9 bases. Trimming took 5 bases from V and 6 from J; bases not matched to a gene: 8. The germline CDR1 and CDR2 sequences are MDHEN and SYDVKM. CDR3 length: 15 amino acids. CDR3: CASSRDGTGFQPQHF. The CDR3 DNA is TGTGCCAGCAGTCGGGACGGGACAGGGTTTCAGCCCCAGCATTTT.

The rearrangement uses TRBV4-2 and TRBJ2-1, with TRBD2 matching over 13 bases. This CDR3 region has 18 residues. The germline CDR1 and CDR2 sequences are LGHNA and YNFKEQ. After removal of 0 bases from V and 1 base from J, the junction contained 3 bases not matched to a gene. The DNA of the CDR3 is TGTGCCAGCAGCCAAGAGGGGACTAGCGGGATTTCCTACAATGAGCAGTTCTTC. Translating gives CASSQEGTSGISYNEQFF.

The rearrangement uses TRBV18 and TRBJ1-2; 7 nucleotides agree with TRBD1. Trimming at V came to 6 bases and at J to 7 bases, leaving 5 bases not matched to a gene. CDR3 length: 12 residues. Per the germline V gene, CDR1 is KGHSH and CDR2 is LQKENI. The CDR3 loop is CASSQGQIGYTF. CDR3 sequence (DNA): TGTGCCAGCTCGCAGGGACAGATTGGCTACACCTTC. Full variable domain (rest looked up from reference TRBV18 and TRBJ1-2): NAGVMQNPRHLVRRRGQEARLRCSPMKGHSHVYWYRQLPEEGLKFMVYLQKENIIDESGMPKERFSAEFPKEGPSILRIQQVVRGDSAAYFCASSQGQIGYTFGSGTRLTVV.

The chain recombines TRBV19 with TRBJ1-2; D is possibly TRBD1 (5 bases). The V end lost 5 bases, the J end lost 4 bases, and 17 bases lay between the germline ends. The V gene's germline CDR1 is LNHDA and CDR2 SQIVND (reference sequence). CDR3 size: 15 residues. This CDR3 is CASSPDDRRFYGYTF. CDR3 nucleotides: TGTGCCAGTAGTCCAGACGACAGACGCTTCTATGGCTACACCTTC.